The 9 T cell receptor beta chains below come from one sample, sequenced in a study of blood T cell repertoires in COVID-19. TCRdb's copy holds only in-frame clones and misses some; the assay was immunoSEQ multiplex PCR. The repertoire holds around 200,000 clones, about nine tenths seen once, with roughly 2.6% in the top ten. The sample comprised PBMCs or T cells enriched from blood (not recorded which). The receptors come from a woman in her twenties or thirties who had recovered from COVID-19.

The chain is built from TRBV4-1 and TRBJ2-7, with 9 bases that match TRBD1. Germline V gene lookup returns CDR1 MGHRA and CDR2 YSYEKL. The CDR3 loop spans 15 amino acids. The J segment lost 12 bases and the V segment lost 4 bases, leaving 16 bases of the junction unmatched. The CDR3 DNA follows: TGCGCCAGCAGCCTCGGGGTGACAGGGGGTTATTTGCGGTACTTC. It codes for CASSLGVTGGYLRYF.

The chain links TRBV4-2 to TRBJ2-2, with TRBD1 as a possible D gene (6 bases). Trimming stripped 4 bases from V and 4 bases from J, with 19 bases between. The CDR3 extends over 17 amino acids. Germline lookup yields CDR1 LGHNA and CDR2 YNFKEQ. CDR3 DNA: TGTGCCAGCAGCCTCCGAGGGCAGGGGCTGGGCACCGGGGAGCTGTTTTTT. Its translation is CASSLRGQGLGTGELFF.

This clone was observed a single time. The rearrangement links TRBV4-3 to TRBJ1-2; TRBD1 aligns across 11 bases. Germline CDR1 is LGHNA and CDR2 is YSLEER. The CDR3 is 16 residues long. V was pared by 2 bases and J by 12 bases, with 14 bases of the junction left unmatched. The CDR3 spells CASSQQSPGQGAPNTF. In DNA form, the CDR3 reads TGCGCCAGCAGCCAACAGTCCCCAGGACAGGGGGCCCCCAACACCTTC.

This rearrangement joins TRBV6-5 to TRBJ1-4; 8 bases line up with TRBD1. This CDR3 contains 15 residues. CDR1 is MNHEY, CDR2 SVGAGI, per germline. The ends lost 2 bases at V and 5 bases at J; junction bases unmatched: 4. CDR3 sequence (DNA): TGTGCCAGCAGTTACCGTAGACAGGGGAATGAAAAACTGTTTTTT. Protein product: CASSYRRQGNEKLFF.

The chain couples TRBV25-1 to TRBJ2-1; the match to TRBD2 covers 13 bases. J was trimmed by 7 bases and V by 4 bases; bases with no gene match: 7. The CDR3 totals 16 residues. Germline CDR1 is MGHDK and CDR2 is SYGVNS. The CDR3 is CASSARTSGGANEQFF. As DNA, the CDR3 is TGTGCCAGCAGTGCGAGAACTAGCGGGGGGGCAAATGAGCAGTTCTTC.

This clone is a singleton in its sample. J is TRBJ2-7 and V is TRBV11-2, with D perhaps TRBD2 (6 bases). V was trimmed by 5 bases and J by 4 bases, leaving 6 bases between them. Germline CDR1 and CDR2: SGHAT and FQNNGV. The CDR3 length is 11 residues. The CDR3 nucleotides read TGTGCCAGCAGCCGGGGGTACGAGCAGTACTTC. Its protein is CASSRGYEQYF.

V is TRBV12-3 or TRBV12-4 and J is TRBJ1-5; D not resolved. V gave up 6 bases and J gave up 6 bases, with 12 bases separating them. The CDR3 totals 13 residues. The CDR3 sequence is CASSLESGQPQHF. The CDR3 nucleotides are TGTGCCAGCAGCCTAGAGAGTGGTCAGCCCCAGCATTTT.

This clone was picked up one time. The chain is built from TRBV12-5 and TRBJ2-3, with no clear D. The CDR3 runs to 12 residues. The germline gives CDR1 LGHNT, CDR2 FRNRAP. The germline V and J ends were trimmed by 3 bases and 7 bases, with 8 bases remaining between them. The CDR3 here is CASGLEFNTQYF. The CDR3 DNA is TGTGCTAGTGGTTTAGAGTTTAATACGCAGTATTTT.

The chain couples TRBV4-3 to TRBJ2-1; D is uncertain. Trimming left V 4 bases short and J 5 bases short, with 18 bases between. The CDR3 is 16 amino acids. Looked up from germline, CDR1 is LGHNA and CDR2 is YSLEER. The CDR3 region has the DNA TGCGCCAGCAGCCCGTCTAGGATCCCCTATAACAATGAGCAGTTCTTC. Its translation: CASSPSRIPYNNEQFF.